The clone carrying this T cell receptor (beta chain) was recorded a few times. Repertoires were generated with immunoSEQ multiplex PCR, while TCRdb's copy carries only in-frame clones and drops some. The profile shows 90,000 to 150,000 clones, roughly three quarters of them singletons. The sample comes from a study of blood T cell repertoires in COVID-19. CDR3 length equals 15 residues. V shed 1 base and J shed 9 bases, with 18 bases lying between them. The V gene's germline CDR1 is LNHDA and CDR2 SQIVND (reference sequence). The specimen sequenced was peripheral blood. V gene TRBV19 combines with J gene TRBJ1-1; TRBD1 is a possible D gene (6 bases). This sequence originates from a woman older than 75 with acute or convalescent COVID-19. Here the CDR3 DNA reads TGTGCCAGTAGTATAGGGCCTTCCGGGACAAATAAAGCTTTCTTT. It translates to CASSIGPSGTNKAFF.